Each of the 17 T cell receptor beta chains below was sequenced from the same sample in a study of cytomegalovirus exposure and HLA in healthy donors. Use of 60 Vbeta and 13 Jbeta primers characterized the PCR. Libraries were prepared by immunoSEQ multiplex PCR; TCRdb keeps only in-frame clonotypes and omits some of them. Its table records tens of thousands of clones. The sequenced sample consisted of PBMCs. Receptors originate from a woman aged 40 to 50 in good health and CMV-seropositive.

The chain recombines TRBV4-2 with TRBJ1-1; a weak D match, TRBD1 (5 bases). This CDR3 contains 13 residues. Trimming took off 0 bases at V and 9 bases at J, with 11 bases between the two ends. Germline CDR1 is LGHNA and CDR2 is YNFKEQ. This chain's CDR3 is CASSQDGAGKAFF. The DNA of the CDR3 is TGTGCCAGCAGCCAAGATGGGGCCGGTAAAGCTTTCTTT.

V is TRBV29-1 and J is TRBJ2-2, with 9 bases fitting TRBD1. V shed 5 bases and J 2 bases; nucleotides not matched to a gene: 3. The CDR3 is 14 amino acids. Germline CDR1 SQVTM, CDR2 ANQGSEA. This CDR3 reads CSVPGQGNTGELFF. The CDR3 nucleotides are TGCAGCGTTCCGGGACAGGGTAACACCGGGGAGCTGTTTTTT.

DNA for the CDR3: TGCGCCAGCAGCTCGCTCGGGGTCACTGAAGCTTTCTTT. Residues: CASSSLGVTEAFF. This chain uses TRBV5-1 with TRBJ1-1, with D hard to call. Germline assignment: CDR1 SGHRS and CDR2 YFSETQ. CDR3 length equals 13 residues. V was clipped by 3 bases and J by 4 bases, with 10 bases between them.

The V gene is TRBV11-2, the J gene TRBJ2-1, with TRBD1 matching over 7 bases. Germline CDR1 is SGHAT and CDR2 is FQNNGV. The CDR3 is 17 residues long. The V gene end was trimmed by 1 base and the J gene end by 5 bases; junction bases not matched to a gene: 11. CDR3 sequence (DNA): TGTGCCAGCAGCTTAGGAACCTGGGAACAGGGGAACAATGAGCAGTTCTTC. Its protein product is CASSLGTWEQGNNEQFF.

The V call is TRBV9, the J call TRBJ2-7; TRBD2 matches at 10 bases. Germline V lookup: CDR1 SGDLS, CDR2 YYNGEE. V shed 0 bases, J shed 0 bases, and the junction held 6 bases outside the gene matches. The CDR3 is made up of 17 amino acids. The CDR3 nucleotides read TGTGCCAGCAGCGTAGGTCTAGCGGGAGAGCACTCCTACGAGCAGTACTTC. Translating gives CASSVGLAGEHSYEQYF.

The chain has TRBV13 and TRBJ2-7; 7 bases match TRBD2. The CDR3 is 14 residues long. V was clipped by 3 bases and J by 6 bases; unmatched bases: 8. CDR1 is PRHDT, CDR2 FYEKMQ, per germline (reference sequence). The CDR3 DNA reads TGTGCCAGCAGCTTGACTAGCTACCTTCCCGAGCAGTACTTC. It encodes CASSLTSYLPEQYF.

The chain recombines TRBV28 with TRBJ1-5; TRBD1 aligns across 7 bases. CDR1 is MDHEN and CDR2 is SYDVKM in the germline V gene. The CDR3 runs to 15 residues. V shed 5 bases and J 4 bases; nucleotides not matched to a gene: 8. This CDR3 reads CASSMTGFTNQPQHF. CDR3 sequence (DNA): TGTGCCAGCAGTATGACAGGGTTTACTAATCAGCCCCAGCATTTT.

This rearrangement joins TRBV25-1 to TRBJ1-2; 10 nucleotides align to TRBD1. Germline V CDR1 and CDR2: MGHDK, SYGVNS. This CDR3 is built from 14 residues. V trimming: 9 bases; J trimming: 2 bases; junction bases outside the gene matches: 6. CDR3: CASRGQGDNYGYTF. Here the CDR3 DNA reads TGTGCCAGTAGAGGACAGGGGGACAACTATGGCTACACCTTC.

The CDR3 DNA sequence: TGTGCCAGCAGCGGAGCGGGAGTCAGCTCCGGGGAGCTGTTTTTT. This encodes CASSGAGVSSGELFF. This chain connects TRBV11-2 to TRBJ2-2; 8 bases align to TRBD2. V lost 5 bases and J lost 6; bases outside the gene matches: 8. The CDR3 totals 15 residues. CDR1 and CDR2 from the germline V gene are SGHAT and FQNNGV.

This chain uses TRBV4-3 with TRBJ2-1; the D gene is possibly TRBD2 (6 bases). The CDR3 is made up of 16 amino acids. Germline CDR1 LGHNA, CDR2 YSLEER. V shed 1 base and J shed 2 bases, with 12 bases lying between them. The CDR3 DNA reads as TGCGCCAGCAGCCAAGCCCTGGGACTTCCCTACAATGAGCAGTTCTTC. This codes for CASSQALGLPYNEQFF.

This rearrangement joins TRBV9 to TRBJ2-3; 9 positions agree with TRBD2. Unmatched junction bases numbered 10, after V lost 0 bases and J lost 5 bases. Looked up from germline, CDR1 is SGDLS and CDR2 is YYNGEE. There are 17 residues in the CDR3. The CDR3 DNA reads as TGTGCCAGCAGCGTAGAAGGCGGGGGGGCCTGGATAGATACGCAGTATTTT. Amino acid sequence: CASSVEGGGAWIDTQYF.

The chain uses TRBV28 and TRBJ1-5; tentative D call: TRBD1 (6 bases). V was clipped by 5 bases and J by 0 bases, with 11 bases between them. CDR3 size: 15 residues. Germline V gene sequence: CDR1 MDHEN, CDR2 SYDVKM. CDR3 sequence reads: CASSGHRDSNQPQHF. The CDR3 DNA reads TGTGCCAGCAGTGGCCACAGGGATAGCAATCAGCCCCAGCATTTT. The full variable domain, with the rest looked up from reference TRBV28 and TRBJ1-5, is DVKVTQSSRYLVKRTGEKVFLECVQDMDHENMFWYRQDPGLGLRLIYFSYDVKMKEKGDIPEGYSVSREKKERFSLILESASTNQTSMYLCASSGHRDSNQPQHFGDGTRLSIL.

The J gene is TRBJ2-7, the V gene TRBV10-1; 11 bases line up with TRBD2. Per germline, CDR1 WNHNN and CDR2 SYGVQD (reference sequence). The ends lost 5 bases at V and 6 bases at J; junction bases unmatched: 6. CDR3 length: 14 residues. The CDR3 loop is CASSSVAGGAEQYF. DNA of the CDR3: TGCGCCAGCAGTTCCGTAGCGGGAGGGGCCGAGCAGTACTTC.

V is TRBV5-1 and J is TRBJ1-1, with D tentatively TRBD1 (6 bases). The ends were cut back, 7 bases at V and 5 bases at J, with 12 bases in the middle. CDR1 and CDR2 (germline): SGHRS, YFSETQ. CDR3 size: 12 residues. The CDR3 DNA follows: TGCGCCAGCCAGTTAGGGGGAACTGAAGCTTTCTTT. Protein sequence: CASQLGGTEAFF.

The rearrangement links TRBV7-8 to TRBJ2-1, with a weak D call TRBD2 (6 bases). CDR1 SGHVS and CDR2 FQNEAQ come from the germline V gene. Trimming stripped 4 bases from V and 0 bases from J, with 13 bases between. The CDR3 consists of 16 residues. This CDR3 reads CASSSNGGSSYNEQFF. CDR3 nucleotide sequence: TGTGCCAGCAGCTCGAATGGAGGGAGCTCCTACAATGAGCAGTTCTTC.

The chain couples TRBV7-9 to TRBJ2-7, with a tentative D call TRBD1 (6 bases). Germline V gives CDR1 SEHNR, CDR2 FQNEAQ (reference sequence). This CDR3 has 13 amino acids. V lost 2 bases, J lost 3 bases, and 8 bases lay in between. The CDR3 DNA is TGTGCCAGCAGCTTAACCAGGGGCTACGAGCAGTACTTC. As protein: CASSLTRGYEQYF.

CDR3 nucleotides: TGTGCCAGCACGGACGGCGAACAGGGTTATGAAAAACTGTTTTTT. Translation: CASTDGEQGYEKLFF. The rearrangement uses TRBV5-4 and TRBJ1-4; the D gene is possibly TRBD1 (6 bases). Trimming removed 6 bases from V and 6 bases from J, with 18 bases in between. The CDR3 spans 15 residues. CDR1 is SGHNT, CDR2 YYREEE, per germline (reference sequence).